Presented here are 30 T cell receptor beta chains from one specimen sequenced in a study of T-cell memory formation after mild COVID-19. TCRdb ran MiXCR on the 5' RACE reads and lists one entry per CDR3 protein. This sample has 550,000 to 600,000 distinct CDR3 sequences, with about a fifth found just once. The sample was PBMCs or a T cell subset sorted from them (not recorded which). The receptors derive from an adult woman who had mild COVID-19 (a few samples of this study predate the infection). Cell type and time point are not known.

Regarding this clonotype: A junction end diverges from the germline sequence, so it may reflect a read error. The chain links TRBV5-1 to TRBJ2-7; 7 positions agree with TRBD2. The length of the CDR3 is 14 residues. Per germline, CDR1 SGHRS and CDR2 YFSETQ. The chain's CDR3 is CASSLQRDAYAQYF. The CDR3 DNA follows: TGCGCCAGCAGCTTGCAGCGGGACGCCTACGCGCAGTACTTC.

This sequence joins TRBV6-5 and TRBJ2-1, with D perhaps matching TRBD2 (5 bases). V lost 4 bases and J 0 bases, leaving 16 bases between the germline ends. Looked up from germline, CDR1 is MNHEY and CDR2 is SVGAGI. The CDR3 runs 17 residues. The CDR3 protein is CASSLRASWSSYNEQFF. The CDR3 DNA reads TGTGCCAGCAGTTTGAGGGCTAGCTGGAGCTCCTACAATGAGCAGTTCTTC.

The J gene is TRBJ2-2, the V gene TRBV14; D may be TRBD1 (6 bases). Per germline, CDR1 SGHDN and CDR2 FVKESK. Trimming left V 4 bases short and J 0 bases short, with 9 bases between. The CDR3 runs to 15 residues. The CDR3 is CASSRWTANTGELFF. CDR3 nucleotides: TGTGCCAGCAGCCGCTGGACAGCGAACACCGGGGAGCTGTTTTTT.

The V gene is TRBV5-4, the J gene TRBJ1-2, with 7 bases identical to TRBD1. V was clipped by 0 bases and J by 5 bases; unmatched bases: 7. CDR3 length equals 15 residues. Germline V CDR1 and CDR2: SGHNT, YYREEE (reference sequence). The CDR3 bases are TGTGCCAGCAGCTTGGTTTCGGCAGGGGGTTATGGCTACACCTTC. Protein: CASSLVSAGGYGYTF.

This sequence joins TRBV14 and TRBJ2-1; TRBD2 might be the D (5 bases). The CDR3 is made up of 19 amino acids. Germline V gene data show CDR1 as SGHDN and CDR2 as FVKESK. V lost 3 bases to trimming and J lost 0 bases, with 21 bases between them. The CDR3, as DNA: TGTGCCAGCAGCCACCTCAAACCTTTTGGACTGAGCTCCTACAATGAGCAGTTCTTC. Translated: CASSHLKPFGLSSYNEQFF.

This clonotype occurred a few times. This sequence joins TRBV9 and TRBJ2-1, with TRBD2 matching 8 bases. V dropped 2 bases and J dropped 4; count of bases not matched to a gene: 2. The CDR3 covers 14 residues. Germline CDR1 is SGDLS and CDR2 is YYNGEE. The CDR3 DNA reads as TGTGCCAGCAGCGTGGGCGGGAGGTACAATGAGCAGTTCTTC. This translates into CASSVGGRYNEQFF.

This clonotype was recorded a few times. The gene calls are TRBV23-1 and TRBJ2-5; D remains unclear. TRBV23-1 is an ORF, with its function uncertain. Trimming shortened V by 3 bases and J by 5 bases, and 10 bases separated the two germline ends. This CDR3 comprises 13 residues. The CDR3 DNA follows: TGCGCCAGCAGTCACTCGCCCGGGGAGACCCAGTACTTC. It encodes CASSHSPGETQYF.

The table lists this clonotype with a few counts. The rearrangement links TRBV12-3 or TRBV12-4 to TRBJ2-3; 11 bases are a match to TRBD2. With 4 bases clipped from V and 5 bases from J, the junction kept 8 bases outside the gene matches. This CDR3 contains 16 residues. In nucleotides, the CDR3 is TGTGCCAGCAGTTCCCCTAGCGGGGGGTTTTTAGATACGCAGTATTTT. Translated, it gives CASSSPSGGFLDTQYF.

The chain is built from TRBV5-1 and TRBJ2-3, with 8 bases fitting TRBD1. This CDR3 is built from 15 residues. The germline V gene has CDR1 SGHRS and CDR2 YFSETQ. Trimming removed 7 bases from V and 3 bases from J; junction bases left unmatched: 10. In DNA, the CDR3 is TGCGCCAGCGCACTCGACAGGGGTGAGACAGATACGCAGTATTTT. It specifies CASALDRGETDTQYF.

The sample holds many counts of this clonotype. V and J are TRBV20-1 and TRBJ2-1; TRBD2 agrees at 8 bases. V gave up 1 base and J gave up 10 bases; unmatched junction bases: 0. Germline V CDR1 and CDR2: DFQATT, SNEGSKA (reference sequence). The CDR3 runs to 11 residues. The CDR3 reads CSARVAGEQFF. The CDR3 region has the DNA TGCAGTGCTAGAGTAGCGGGAGAGCAGTTCTTC.

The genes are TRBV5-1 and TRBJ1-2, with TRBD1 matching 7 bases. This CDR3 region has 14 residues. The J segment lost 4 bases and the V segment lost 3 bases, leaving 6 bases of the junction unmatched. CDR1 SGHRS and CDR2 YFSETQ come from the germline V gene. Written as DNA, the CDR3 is TGCGCCAGCAGCTCGGACAGGCGAGTCTATGGCTACACCTTC. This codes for CASSSDRRVYGYTF.

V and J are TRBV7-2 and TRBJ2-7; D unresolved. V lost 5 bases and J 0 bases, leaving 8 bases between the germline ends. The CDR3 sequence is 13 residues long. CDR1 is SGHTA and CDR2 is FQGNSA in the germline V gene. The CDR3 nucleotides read TGTGCCAGCAGCCACACCGGCTCCTACGAGCAGTACTTC. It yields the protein CASSHTGSYEQYF. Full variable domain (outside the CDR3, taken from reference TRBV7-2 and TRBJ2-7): GAGVSQSPSNKVTEKGKDVELRCDPISGHTALYWYRQSLGQGLEFLIYFQGNSAPDKSGLPSDRFSAERTGGSVSTLTIQRTQQEDSAVYLCASSHTGSYEQYFGPGTRLTVT.

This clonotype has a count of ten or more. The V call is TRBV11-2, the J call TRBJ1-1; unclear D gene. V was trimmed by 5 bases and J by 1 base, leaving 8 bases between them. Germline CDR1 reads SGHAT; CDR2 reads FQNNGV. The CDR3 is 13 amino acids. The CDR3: CASSQIRNTEAFF. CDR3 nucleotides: TGTGCCAGCAGCCAGATCCGGAACACTGAAGCTTTCTTT.

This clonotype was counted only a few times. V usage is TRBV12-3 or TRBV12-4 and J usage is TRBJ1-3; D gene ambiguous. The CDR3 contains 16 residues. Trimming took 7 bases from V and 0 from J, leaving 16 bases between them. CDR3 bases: TGTGCCAGCATCATGGACGGAGCCCTCTCTGGAAACACCATATATTTT. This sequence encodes CASIMDGALSGNTIYF.

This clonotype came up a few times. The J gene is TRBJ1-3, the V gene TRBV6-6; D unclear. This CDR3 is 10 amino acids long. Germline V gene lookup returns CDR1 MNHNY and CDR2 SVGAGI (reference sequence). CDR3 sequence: CATVGNTIYF. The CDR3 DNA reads TGTGCTACGGTTGGAAACACCATATATTTT.

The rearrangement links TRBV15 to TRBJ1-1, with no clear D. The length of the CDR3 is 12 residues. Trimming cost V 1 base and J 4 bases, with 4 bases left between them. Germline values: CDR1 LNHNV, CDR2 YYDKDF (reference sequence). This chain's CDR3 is CATSRAGTEAFF. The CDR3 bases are TGTGCCACCAGCAGAGCGGGCACTGAAGCTTTCTTT.

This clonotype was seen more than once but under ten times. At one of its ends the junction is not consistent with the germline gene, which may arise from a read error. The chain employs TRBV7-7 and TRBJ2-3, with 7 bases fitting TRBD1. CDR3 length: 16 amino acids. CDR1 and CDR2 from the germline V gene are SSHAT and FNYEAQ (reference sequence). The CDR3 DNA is TGTGCTAGCAGCCCTCCGGTGGGACAGATCACAGATACGCAGTATTTT. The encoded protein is CASSPPVGQITDTQYF.

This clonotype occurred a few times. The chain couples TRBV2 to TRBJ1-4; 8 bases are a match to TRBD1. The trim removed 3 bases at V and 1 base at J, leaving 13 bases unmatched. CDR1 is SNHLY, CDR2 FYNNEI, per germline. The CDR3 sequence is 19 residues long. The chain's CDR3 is CASSERGQAVLGTNEKLFF. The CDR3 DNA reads TGTGCCAGCAGTGAGCGGGGACAGGCGGTTTTGGGAACTAATGAAAAACTGTTTTTT.

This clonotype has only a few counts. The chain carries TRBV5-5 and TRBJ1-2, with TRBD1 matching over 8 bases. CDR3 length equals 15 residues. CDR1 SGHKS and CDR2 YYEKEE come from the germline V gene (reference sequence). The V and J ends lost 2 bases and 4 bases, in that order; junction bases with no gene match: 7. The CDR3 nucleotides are TGTGCCAGCAGCTTAGGGACAGGACTTAGCTATGGCTACACCTTC. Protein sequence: CASSLGTGLSYGYTF.

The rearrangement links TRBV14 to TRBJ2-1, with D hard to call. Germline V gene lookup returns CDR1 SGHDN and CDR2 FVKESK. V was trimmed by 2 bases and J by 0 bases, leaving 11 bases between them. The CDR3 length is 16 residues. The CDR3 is CASSQLVTSSYNEQFF. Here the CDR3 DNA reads TGTGCCAGCAGCCAATTAGTAACAAGCTCCTACAATGAGCAGTTCTTC.

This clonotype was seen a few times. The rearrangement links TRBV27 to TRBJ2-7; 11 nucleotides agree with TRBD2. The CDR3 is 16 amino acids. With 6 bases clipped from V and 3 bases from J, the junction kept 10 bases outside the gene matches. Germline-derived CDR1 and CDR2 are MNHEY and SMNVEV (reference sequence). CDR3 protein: CASRGLADIIGYEQYF. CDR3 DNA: TGTGCCAGCAGGGGACTAGCGGATATTATAGGCTACGAGCAGTACTTC.

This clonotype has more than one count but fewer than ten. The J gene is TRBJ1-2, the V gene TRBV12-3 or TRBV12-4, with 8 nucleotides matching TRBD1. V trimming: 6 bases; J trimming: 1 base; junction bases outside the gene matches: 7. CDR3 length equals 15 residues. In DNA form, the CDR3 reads TGTGCCAGCAGCCCAAGGACAGGGCTTAACTATGGCTACACCTTC. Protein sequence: CASSPRTGLNYGYTF.

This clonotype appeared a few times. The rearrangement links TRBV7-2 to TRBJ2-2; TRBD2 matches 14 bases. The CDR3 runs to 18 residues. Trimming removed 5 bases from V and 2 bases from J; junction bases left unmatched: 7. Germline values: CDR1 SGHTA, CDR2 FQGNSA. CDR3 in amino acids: CASSRLAGGRKNTGELFF. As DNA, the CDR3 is TGTGCCAGCAGCCGACTAGCGGGAGGGCGTAAAAACACCGGGGAGCTGTTTTTT.

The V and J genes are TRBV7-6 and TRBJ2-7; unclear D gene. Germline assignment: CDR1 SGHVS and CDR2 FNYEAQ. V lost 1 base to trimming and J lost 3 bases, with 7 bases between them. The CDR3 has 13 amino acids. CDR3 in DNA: TGTGCCAGCAGCTTAGAAAGTCTCTACGAGCAGTACTTC. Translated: CASSLESLYEQYF.

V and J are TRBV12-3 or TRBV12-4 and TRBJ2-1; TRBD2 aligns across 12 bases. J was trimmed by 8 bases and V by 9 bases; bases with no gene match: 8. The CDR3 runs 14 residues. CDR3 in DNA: TGTGCCAGTTTAACTAGCGGGAGGTTGGATGAGCAGTTCTTC. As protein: CASLTSGRLDEQFF.

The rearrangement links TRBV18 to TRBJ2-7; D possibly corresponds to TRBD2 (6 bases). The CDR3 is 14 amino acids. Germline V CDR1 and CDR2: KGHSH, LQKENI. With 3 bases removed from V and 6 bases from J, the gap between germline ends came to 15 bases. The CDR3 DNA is TGTGCCAGCTCACCCACCTTACTAGCTGCCGAGCAGTACTTC. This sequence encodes CASSPTLLAAEQYF.

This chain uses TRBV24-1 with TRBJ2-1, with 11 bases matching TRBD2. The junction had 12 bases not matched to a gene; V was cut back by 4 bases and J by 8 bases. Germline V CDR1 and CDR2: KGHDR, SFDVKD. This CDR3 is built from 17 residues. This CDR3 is CATSEVTSGSRPHEQFF. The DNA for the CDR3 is TGTGCCACCAGTGAAGTAACTAGCGGGAGTAGGCCTCATGAGCAGTTCTTC.

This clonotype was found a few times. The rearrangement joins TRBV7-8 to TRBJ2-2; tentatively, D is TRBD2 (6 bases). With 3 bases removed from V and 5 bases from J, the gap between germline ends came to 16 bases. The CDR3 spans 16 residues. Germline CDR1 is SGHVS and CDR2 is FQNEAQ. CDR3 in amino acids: CASSLGGPVWTGELFF. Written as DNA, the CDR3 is TGTGCCAGCAGCTTGGGGGGTCCAGTGTGGACCGGGGAGCTGTTTTTT.

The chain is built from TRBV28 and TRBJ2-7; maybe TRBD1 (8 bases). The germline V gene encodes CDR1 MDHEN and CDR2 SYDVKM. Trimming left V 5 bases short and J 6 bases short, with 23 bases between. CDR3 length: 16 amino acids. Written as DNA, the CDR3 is TGTGCCAGCAGTCCTCGACAGGGGAGCGGGATTACCGAGCAGTACTTC. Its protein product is CASSPRQGSGITEQYF.

CDR3 sequence (DNA): TGTGCCAGCAGCTTTATCCTAGCGGGAACCTACAATGAGCAGTTCTTC. Protein: CASSFILAGTYNEQFF. The chain carries TRBV5-6 and TRBJ2-1; 9 bases align to TRBD2. This CDR3 is 16 amino acids long. V lost 2 bases to trimming and J lost 2 bases; unmatched junction nucleotides: 5. Germline V CDR1 and CDR2: SGHDT, YYEEEE. Together with reference TRBV5-6 and TRBJ2-1, the CDR3 gives the full variable domain: DAGVTQSPTHLIKTRGQQVTLRCSPKSGHDTVSWYQQALGQGPQFIFQYYEEEERQRGNFPDRFSGHQFPNYSSELNVNALLLGDSALYLCASSFILAGTYNEQFFGPGTRLTVL.